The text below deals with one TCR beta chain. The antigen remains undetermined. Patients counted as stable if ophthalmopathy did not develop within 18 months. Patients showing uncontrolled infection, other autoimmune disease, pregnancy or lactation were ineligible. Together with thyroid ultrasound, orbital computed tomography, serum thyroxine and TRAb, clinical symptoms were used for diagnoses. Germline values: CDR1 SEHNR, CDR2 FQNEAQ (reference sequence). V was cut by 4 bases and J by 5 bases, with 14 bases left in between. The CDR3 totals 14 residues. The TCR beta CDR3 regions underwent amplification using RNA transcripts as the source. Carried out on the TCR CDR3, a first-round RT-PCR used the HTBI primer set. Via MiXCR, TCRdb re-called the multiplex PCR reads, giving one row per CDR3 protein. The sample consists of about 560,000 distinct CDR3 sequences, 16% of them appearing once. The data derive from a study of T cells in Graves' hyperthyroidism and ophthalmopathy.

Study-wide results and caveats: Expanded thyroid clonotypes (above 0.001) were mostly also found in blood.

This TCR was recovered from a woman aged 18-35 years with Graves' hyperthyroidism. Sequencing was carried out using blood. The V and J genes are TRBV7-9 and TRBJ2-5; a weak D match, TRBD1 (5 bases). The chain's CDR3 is CASSSTTGEETQYF. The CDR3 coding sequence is TGTGCCAGCAGCTCCACTACAGGCGAGGAGACCCAGTACTTC.